This T cell receptor beta chain is drawn from a study of blood T cell repertoires in COVID-19. The CDR3 length is 16 residues. Germline V gives CDR1 SGHTA, CDR2 FQGNSA. With 4 bases removed from V and 4 bases from J, the gap between germline ends came to 20 bases. Clones were read by immunoSEQ multiplex PCR, and TCRdb kept only the in-frame ones, dropping some. The data show roughly 250,000 clones, 75% to 90% seen once. Sequenced input: PBMCs or T cells enriched from blood (not recorded which). The receptor comes from a woman aged 25 to 45 with acute COVID-19. J is TRBJ2-7 and V is TRBV7-2; perhaps TRBD1 as D (6 bases). DNA of the CDR3: TGTGCCAGCAGCTGGGGGCACCCATCTTATAAGTACGAGCAGTACTTC. Translated: CASSWGHPSYKYEQYF. The variable domain in full, with the rest retrieved from reference TRBV7-2 and TRBJ2-7, is GAGVSQSPSNKVTEKGKDVELRCDPISGHTALYWYRQSLGQGLEFLIYFQGNSAPDKSGLPSDRFSAERTGGSVSTLTIQRTQQEDSAVYLCASSWGHPSYKYEQYFGPGTRLTVT.